Presented here are 5 T cell receptor beta chains from one specimen sequenced in a study of blood T cell repertoires in COVID-19. Clones were sequenced by immunoSEQ multiplex PCR, and TCRdb holds only the in-frame ones, with some missing. Among fewer than 30,000 clones, 65% to 90% were seen once, and the ten largest hold about 25%. The sequenced material came from peripheral blood. These receptors were taken from a human donor in a cohort sampled during active COVID-19.

The chain carries TRBV5-1 and TRBJ2-2, with D unclear. Germline V gene sequence: CDR1 SGHRS, CDR2 YFSETQ. This CDR3 has 14 amino acids. Trimming cost V 0 bases and J 4 bases, with 7 bases left between them. CDR3 loop: CASSLGRITGELFF. The CDR3 DNA reads as TGCGCCAGCAGCTTGGGGCGGATCACCGGGGAGCTGTTTTTT.

J is TRBJ1-1 and V is TRBV5-1; perhaps TRBD1 as D (6 bases). Trimming removed 1 base at V and 3 bases at J, with 10 bases between. This CDR3 has 14 amino acids. Germline V gives CDR1 SGHRS, CDR2 YFSETQ. The CDR3 nucleotides read TGCGCCAGCAGCTTGAGCGAGGGGGACACTGAAGCTTTCTTT. Protein sequence: CASSLSEGDTEAFF.

The J gene is TRBJ2-3, the V gene TRBV7-6; TRBD2 is a possible D gene (6 bases). V was trimmed by 1 base and J by 8 bases, leaving 13 bases between them. Germline CDR1 is SGHVS and CDR2 is FNYEAQ. This CDR3 is 14 amino acids long. The CDR3 spells CASSLGGVRVTQYF. The CDR3 region has the DNA TGTGCCAGCAGCTTAGGCGGGGTTCGGGTTACGCAGTATTTT.

The chain carries TRBV6-5 and TRBJ2-7, with D tentatively TRBD1 (6 bases). The V gene's germline CDR1 is MNHEY and CDR2 SVGAGI. Deletions cut 0 bases from V and 5 bases from J, with 8 bases between. This CDR3 is 13 amino acids long. The CDR3 loop reads CASSYSTGDEQYF. CDR3 coding DNA: TGTGCCAGCAGTTACTCGACAGGCGACGAGCAGTACTTC.

This chain links TRBV7-2 with TRBJ2-1; D is perhaps TRBD1 (6 bases). The V end was cut by 3 bases, the J end by 5 bases, with 14 bases between. The germline gives CDR1 SGHTA, CDR2 FQGNSA. The CDR3 has 15 amino acids. Written as DNA, the CDR3 is TGTGCCAGCAGCTTCTCCCCTACAGGGAACAATGAGCAGTTCTTC. Translating gives CASSFSPTGNNEQFF.